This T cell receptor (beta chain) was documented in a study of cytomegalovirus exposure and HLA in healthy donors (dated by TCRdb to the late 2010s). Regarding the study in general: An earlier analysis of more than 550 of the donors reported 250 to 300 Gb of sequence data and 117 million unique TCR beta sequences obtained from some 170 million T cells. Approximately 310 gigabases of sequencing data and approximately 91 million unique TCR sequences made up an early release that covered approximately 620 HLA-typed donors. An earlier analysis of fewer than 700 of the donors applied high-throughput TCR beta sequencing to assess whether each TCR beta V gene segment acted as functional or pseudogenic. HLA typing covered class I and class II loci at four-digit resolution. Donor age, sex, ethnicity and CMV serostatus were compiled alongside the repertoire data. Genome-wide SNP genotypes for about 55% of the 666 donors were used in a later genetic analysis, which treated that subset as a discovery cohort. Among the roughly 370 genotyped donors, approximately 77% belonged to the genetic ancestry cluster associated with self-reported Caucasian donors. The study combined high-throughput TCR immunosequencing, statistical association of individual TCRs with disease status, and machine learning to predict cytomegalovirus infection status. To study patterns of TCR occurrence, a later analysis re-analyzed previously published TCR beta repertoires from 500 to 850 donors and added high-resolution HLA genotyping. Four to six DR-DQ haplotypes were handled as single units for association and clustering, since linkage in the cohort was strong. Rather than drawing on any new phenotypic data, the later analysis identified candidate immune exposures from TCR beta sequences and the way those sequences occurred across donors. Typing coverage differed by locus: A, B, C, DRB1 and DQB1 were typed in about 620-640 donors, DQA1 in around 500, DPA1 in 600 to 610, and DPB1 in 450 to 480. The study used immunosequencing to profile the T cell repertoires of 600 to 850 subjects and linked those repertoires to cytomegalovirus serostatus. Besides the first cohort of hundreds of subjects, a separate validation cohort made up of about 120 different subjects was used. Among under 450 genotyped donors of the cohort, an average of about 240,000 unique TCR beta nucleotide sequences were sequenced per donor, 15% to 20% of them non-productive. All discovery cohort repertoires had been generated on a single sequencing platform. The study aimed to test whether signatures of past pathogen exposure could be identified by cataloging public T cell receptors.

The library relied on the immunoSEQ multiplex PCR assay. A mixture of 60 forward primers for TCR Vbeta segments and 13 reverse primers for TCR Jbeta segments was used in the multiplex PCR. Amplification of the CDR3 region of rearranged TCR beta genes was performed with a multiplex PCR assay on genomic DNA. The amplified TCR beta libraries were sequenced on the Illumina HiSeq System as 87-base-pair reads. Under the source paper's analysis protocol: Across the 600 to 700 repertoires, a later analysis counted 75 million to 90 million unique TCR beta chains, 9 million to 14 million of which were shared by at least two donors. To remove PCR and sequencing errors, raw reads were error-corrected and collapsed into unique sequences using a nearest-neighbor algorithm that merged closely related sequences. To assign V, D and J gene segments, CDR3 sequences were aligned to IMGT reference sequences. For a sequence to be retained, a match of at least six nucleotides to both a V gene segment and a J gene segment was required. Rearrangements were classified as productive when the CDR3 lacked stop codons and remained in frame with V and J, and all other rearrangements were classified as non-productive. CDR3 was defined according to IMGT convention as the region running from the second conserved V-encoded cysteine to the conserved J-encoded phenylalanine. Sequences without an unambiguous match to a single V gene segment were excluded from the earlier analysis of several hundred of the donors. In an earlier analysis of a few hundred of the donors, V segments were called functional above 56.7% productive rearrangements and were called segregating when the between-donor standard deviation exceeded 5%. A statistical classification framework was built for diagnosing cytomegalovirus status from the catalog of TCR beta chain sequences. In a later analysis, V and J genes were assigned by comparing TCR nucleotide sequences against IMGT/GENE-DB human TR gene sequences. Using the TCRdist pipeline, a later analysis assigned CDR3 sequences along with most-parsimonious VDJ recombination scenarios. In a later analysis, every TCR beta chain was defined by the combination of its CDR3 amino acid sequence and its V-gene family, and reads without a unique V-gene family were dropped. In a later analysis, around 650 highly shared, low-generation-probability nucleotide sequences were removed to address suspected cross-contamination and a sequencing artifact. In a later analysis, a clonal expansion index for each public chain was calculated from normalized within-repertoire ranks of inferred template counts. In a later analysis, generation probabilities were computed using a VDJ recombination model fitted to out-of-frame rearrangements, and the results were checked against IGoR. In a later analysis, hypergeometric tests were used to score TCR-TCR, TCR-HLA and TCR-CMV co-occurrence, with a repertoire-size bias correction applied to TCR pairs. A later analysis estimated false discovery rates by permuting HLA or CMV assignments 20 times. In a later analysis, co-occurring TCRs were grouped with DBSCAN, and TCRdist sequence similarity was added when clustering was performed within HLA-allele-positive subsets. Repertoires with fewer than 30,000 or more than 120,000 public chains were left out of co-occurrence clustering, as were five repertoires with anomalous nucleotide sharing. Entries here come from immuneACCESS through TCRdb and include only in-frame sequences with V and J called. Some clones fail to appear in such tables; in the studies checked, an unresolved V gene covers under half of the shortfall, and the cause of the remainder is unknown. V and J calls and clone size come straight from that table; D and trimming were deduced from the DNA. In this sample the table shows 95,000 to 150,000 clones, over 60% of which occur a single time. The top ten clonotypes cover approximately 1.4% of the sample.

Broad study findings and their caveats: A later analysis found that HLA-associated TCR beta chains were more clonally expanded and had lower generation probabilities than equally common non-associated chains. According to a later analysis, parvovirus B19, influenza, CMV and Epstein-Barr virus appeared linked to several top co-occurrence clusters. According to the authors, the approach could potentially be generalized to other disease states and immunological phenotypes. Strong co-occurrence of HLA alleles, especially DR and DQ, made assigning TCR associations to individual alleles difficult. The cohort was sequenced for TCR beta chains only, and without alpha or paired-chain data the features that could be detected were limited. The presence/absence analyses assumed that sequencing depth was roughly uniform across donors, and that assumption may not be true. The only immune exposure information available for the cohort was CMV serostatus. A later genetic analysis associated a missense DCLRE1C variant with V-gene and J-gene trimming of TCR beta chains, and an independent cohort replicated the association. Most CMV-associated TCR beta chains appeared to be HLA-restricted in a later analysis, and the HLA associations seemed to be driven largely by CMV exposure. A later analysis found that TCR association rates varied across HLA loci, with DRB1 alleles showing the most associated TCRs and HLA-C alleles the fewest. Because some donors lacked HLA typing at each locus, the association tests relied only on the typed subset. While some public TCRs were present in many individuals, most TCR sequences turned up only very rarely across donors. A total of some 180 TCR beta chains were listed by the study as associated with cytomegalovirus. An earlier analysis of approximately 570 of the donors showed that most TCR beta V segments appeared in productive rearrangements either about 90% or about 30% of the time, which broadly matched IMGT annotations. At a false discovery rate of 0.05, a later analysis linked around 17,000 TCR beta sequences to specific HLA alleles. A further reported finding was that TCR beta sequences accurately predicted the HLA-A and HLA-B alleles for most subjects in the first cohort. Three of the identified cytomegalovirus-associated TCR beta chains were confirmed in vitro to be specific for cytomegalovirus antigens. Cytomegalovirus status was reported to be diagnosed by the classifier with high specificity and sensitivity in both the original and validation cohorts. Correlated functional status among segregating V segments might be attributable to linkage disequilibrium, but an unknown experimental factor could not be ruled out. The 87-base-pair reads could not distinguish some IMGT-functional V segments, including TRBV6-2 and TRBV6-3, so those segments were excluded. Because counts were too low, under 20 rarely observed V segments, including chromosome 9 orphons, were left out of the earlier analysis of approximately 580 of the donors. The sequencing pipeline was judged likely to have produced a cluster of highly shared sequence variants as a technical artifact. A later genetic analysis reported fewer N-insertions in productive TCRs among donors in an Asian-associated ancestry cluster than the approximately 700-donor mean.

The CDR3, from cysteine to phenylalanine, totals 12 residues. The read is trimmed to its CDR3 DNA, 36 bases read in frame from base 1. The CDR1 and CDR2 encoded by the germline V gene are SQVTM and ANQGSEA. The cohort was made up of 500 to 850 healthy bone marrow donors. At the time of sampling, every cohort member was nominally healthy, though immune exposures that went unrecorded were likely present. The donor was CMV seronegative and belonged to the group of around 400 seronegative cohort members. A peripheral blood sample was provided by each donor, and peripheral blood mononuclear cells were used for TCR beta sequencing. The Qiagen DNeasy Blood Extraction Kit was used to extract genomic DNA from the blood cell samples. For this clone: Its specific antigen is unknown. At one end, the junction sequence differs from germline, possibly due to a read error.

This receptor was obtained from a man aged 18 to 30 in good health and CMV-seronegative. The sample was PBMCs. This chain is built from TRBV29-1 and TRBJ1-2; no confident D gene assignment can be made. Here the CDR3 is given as CSVERSVYGYPF. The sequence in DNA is TGCAGCGTTGAGAGGTCAGTGTATGGCTACCCCTTC.